This TCR beta chain derives from a study of molecular identifiers for immune sequencing clone quantification. On the study more broadly: Four portions were sequenced after RNA from around 20,000 or 100,000 naive CD8 cells was split five ways in replicates. Findings and caveats of the study: It was shown that clones above 20 RNA copies held over 99% of effector molecules, but under 1% in naive cells.

Concerning this clonotype itself: Its antigen remains unidentified.

Each library that profiled naive CD8 cells came from approximately 20,000 to 1,000,000 sorted cells with 10%, 30% or 50% RNA. In preparing bulk TCR libraries, previously described methods and listed TCR primers were used. TCRdb passed the PCR reads through MiXCR, listing each CDR3 protein once. The sample contains approximately 670,000 distinct CDR3 sequences, 20% of which appear only once. The source material was naive CD8+ T cells from blood, with Jurkat cell RNA spiked in. Subset of the sample: FACS-sorted CD8+CD4-CCR7+CD45RA+ naive T cells. This receptor was obtained from a human donor in good health. Some libraries in this study had Jurkat cell RNA spiked in.

The DNA of the CDR3 is TGTGCCACCAGCAGAGCGACTGGGGTAGCGGCACCCCTCCACTTT. It codes for CATSRATGVAAPLHF. The chain has TRBV15 and TRBJ1-6; D is undetermined. Germline assignment: CDR1 LNHNV and CDR2 YYDKDF (reference sequence). Trimming took off 1 base at V and 11 bases at J, with 15 bases between the two ends. CDR3 length equals 15 residues. The full variable domain, in which reference TRBV15 and TRBJ1-6 provide the parts outside the CDR3, is DAMVIQNPRYQVTQFGKPVTLSCSQTLNHNVMYWYQQKSSQAPKLLFHYYDKDFNNEADTPDNFQSRRPNTSFCFLDIRSPGLGDTAMYLCATSRATGVAAPLHFGNGTRLTVT.